This section outlines one TCR beta chain sequence together with its context. Its antigen remains unknown. The data stem from a study of shared clonotypes between healthy human individuals. For the study at large: Donors had three CD4 naive, three CD4 memory, two CD8 naive and one CD8 memory plate apiece.

The assay was immunoSEQ multiplex PCR, and TCRdb's table has in-frame clones only and misses some. The data show a few million clones, 93% seen once. Per the germline V gene, CDR1 is MNHNY and CDR2 is SVGAGI (reference sequence). The CDR3 runs to 15 residues. The V end lost 4 bases, the J end lost 2 bases, and 14 bases lay between the germline ends. CD45RO-negative, CCR7-selected cells formed the naive CD8 fraction, which excluded terminally differentiated effector memory CD45RA+ cells. Findings and limits, study-wide: Represented diversity (both genetic and exposure-history) was limited by the small number of donors. Non-shared clonotypes had lower generation probabilities than clonotypes shared by all four sorted-subset donors.

This TCR came from a man in his late teens or twenties in good health. Some clones in this sample may be carry-over from other donors' samples. The genes are TRBV6-6 and TRBJ2-5; either TRBD1 or TRBD2 may supply D (5 bases each). The sequenced sample was naive CD8+ T cells from PBMCs. CDR3 residues: CASSFQVEGQETQYF. The CDR3 DNA reads as TGTGCCAGCAGTTTCCAGGTAGAGGGGCAAGAGACCCAGTACTTC.